A selection of T cell receptor beta chains follows, all from one sample in a study of neurological immune-mediated disorders. TCRdb re-called the 5' RACE reads through MiXCR, storing one row per CDR3 protein. The repertoire has 64,000 or so distinct CDR3 sequences, roughly a tenth of them found once; the top ten carry roughly 10%. Sequences were obtained from PBMCs. The origin of the receptors is a man in his thirties or forties in good health. Each CDR3 is given without its conserved first and last residue. A D gene is named only where the DNA matches it firmly.

d_gene,v_gene,CDR3aa
.,TRBV7-6,ASSQNMNTEAF
.,TRBV20-1,SATVTGGMNTEAF
.,TRBV12-3/TRBV12-4,ASSLDGEQF
.,TRBV5-1,ASSVREGGETQY
.,TRBV29-1,SVETQY
TRBD1,TRBV12-3/TRBV12-4,ASSQIHRGSSYEQY
.,TRBV24-1,ATSDFLPTDTQY
.,TRBV5-1,ASSLVSGTKYEQY
.,TRBV30,AWSVLSSSYNEQF
TRBD2,TRBV28,ASTSGTSGGMGTDTQY
.,TRBV7-2,AISLDRTSYEQY
.,TRBV4-1,ASSQEPQRAIFGYT
TRBD1,TRBV5-1,ASSVSGQPFVDTQY
.,TRBV7-2,ASTSWNSRETQY
TRBD2,TRBV20-1,SARDLGGRGNEQF
.,TRBV5-1,ASTVHWGGSTEAF
.,TRBV3-1,ASQSAGSTDTQY
TRBD2,TRBV20-1,SARGTSGNAPFGQY
TRBD1,TRBV7-9,ASSLEPGQGARSVYEQY
.,TRBV9,ASSVDSATGELF
.,TRBV5-1,ASSLATSLPGEQY
TRBD2,TRBV4-1,ASSQLYIAGTSGRNEQF
.,TRBV5-1,ASSLTPSVSSYNEQF
TRBD2,TRBV5-1,ASSLSSGSWDTQY
.,TRBV6-2/TRBV6-3,ASSWRSNQPQH
.,TRBV20-1,SARDITDTQY
TRBD2,TRBV7-9,ASSPQSGTSINNEQF